This T cell receptor (beta chain) stems from a study of T cells after posttransplantation cyclophosphamide. Profiling relied on immunoSEQ multiplex PCR, and the TCRdb table lists in-frame clones only, not all of them. In the table there are 50,000 to 60,000 clones, 90% to 95% of which are singletons. CDR1 and CDR2 from the germline V gene are LGHNA and YSLEER. CDR3 length: 21 residues. J gave up 2 bases and V 4 bases, and 17 bases lay outside the gene matches. V is TRBV4-3 and J is TRBJ1-4, with 12 bases fitting TRBD1. The sample taken for sequencing was PBMCs. This TCR derives from a woman in her thirties in good health and a related stem cell transplant donor. CDR3 sequence: CASSRIATGTGGSGTNEKLFF. As DNA, the CDR3 is TGCGCCAGCAGCCGAATCGCCACCGGGACAGGGGGCTCTGGTACTAATGAAAAACTGTTTTTT.